The entry below gives a single TCR beta chain sequence along with its context. Its antigen has not been determined. Per-base qualities were not stored, and no clone one base away is much larger. This entry is derived from a study of shared clonotypes between healthy human individuals (dated by TCRdb to about 2020). Notes on the research overall: A couple of women and a few men aged 18 to 49 years were included in the cohort. For each donor, three plates each were used for CD4 naive and CD4 memory, two plates were used for CD8 naive, and one plate was used for CD8 memory. Blood TCR repertoires of about five healthy adults were deeply sequenced to estimate repertoire size and the extent of clonotype sharing between individuals. Each donor's leukapheresis produced roughly between roughly 0.85 and 9.5 billion PBMCs. To increase sequencing depth and limit assay-specific biases, different laboratories used diverse techniques to prepare libraries and sequence TCR repertoires.

What the research found in general, with its limitations: Compared with non-shared clonotypes, clonotypes shared by all four sorted-subset donors had higher generation probabilities. The small number of donors limited the genetic and exposure-history diversity represented. Based on pairwise subsampling, the degree of clonotype sharing among donors was expected to be affected by sequencing depth. Even with the large sequencing depth, rarefaction of the sorted-subset datasets indicated that sequencing was incomplete. Estimated clonotype richness was generally larger for naive than for memory subsets. Sampling was limited to blood, and TCR repertoires in tissue likely differ from TCR repertoires in blood. Sharing across a few donors was observed for around 5% of naive CD4, around 3.5% of naive CD8, 2% to 2.5% of memory CD4, and less than 0.45% of memory CD8 clonotypes.

CD8 naive samples were CD45RO-negative cells positively selected for CCR7, giving a CD45RA+CCR7+ population that excluded TemRA cells. Donors were healthy HIV-negative adults with no recently reported acute infections or vaccinations. All donors were Caucasian adults living in Nashville, Tennessee, USA. Blood was obtained by leukapheresis, after which PBMCs were separated by Ficoll-Histopaque density gradient centrifugation and cryopreserved in liquid nitrogen vapor phase. Analytical flow cytometry was used to check the purity and quantity of each magnetically sorted T cell population. Genomic DNA was isolated from every sorted fraction and measured by UV absorbance on a Nanodrop 2000c. Trimming takes 0 bases from V and 8 bases from J, and the germline ends sit 14 bases apart. The CDR3, cysteine through phenylalanine, is 15 amino acids long. The read is trimmed to its CDR3 DNA, 45 bases read in frame from base 1. Reading the germline V gene gives CDR1 SGDLS and CDR2 YYNGEE.

Using the deep immunoSEQ assay, multiplex PCR amplified TCR CDR3 regions from genomic DNA. For each cell subset, the extracted genomic DNA was distributed evenly across all wells of several immunoSEQ 96-well plates, and each plate served as one replicate. For sorted subsets, each replicate PCR was loaded with about 0.2 ug genomic DNA, equivalent to approximately 33,000 T cell genomes. Purified libraries were quantified with a Qubit 3.0 fluorometer, sized on a Bioanalyzer 2100, and re-quantified with the KAPA Library Quantification kit. Each immunoSEQ 96-well plate was sequenced on its own single-read 150-cycle Illumina NextSeq 550 flow cell. On the authors' methods: Because the immunoSEQ output included only junctional sequences and no quality scores, the filtering could not be the same as the filtering used for full-length reads. Sequences were annotated with PyIR, a Python wrapper for IgBLAST v1.9, using IMGT germline references to assign V/J genes and CDR3. Reads were removed for weak V/J assignments (E-value above 1e-6), missing CDR3, stop codons, out-of-frame junctions, or ambiguous translated residues. A V3J clonotype was defined by an identical inferred V gene, J gene, and CDR3 amino acid sequence. Percentage overlap between repertoires was calculated by dividing the number of shared unique clonotypes by the size of the smaller repertoire. Three approaches were used to assess repertoire richness: RTK rarefaction, the Chao1 estimator, and Recon v2.1 estimates of unobserved clonotypes. Generation probabilities for all TCRbeta clonotypes obtained by the gDNA method from several donors were computed using OLGA. TCRdb obtained this table from immuneACCESS and retained in-frame rearrangements with V and J assigned. These tables miss some clones; where compared with another copy, unresolved V genes account for less than half of the shortfall, and the remainder is unexplained. V, J and clone size are taken as reported in that table, and D and trimming were inferred from the DNA itself. The sample table holds about 2.1 million clones, of which approximately 92% were seen once. About 1.6% of the sample is in the top ten clones.

The sequenced material came from naive CD8+ T cells from PBMCs. This specimen's cell subset or site label, interpreted: CD45RA+CCR7+. The chain employs TRBV9 and TRBJ1-4; a tentative D call is TRBD1 (6 bases match). The TCR sequence derives from a man between 18 and 29 years old in good health. Some clones in this sample may be carry-over from other donors' samples. In nucleotides, the sequence is TGTGCCAGCAGCGTAGCTGCCAGGGGTCGAGAAAAACTGTTTTTT. The encoded protein is CASSVAARGREKLFF.